This T cell receptor (beta chain) was sequenced during a study of graft-versus-host responses after intestinal transplantation. By sample share, this clone is medium-sized. Plating of approximately 200,000 CFSE-labeled responder cells was done together with approximately 200,000 irradiated, violet-dye-labeled stimulator cells. V dropped 5 bases and J dropped 5 bases, with 13 bases sitting between them. Germline V gene data show CDR1 as MNHEY and CDR2 as SMNVEV (reference sequence). The CDR3 length is 13 residues. TCRdb's copy holds only in-frame clones and misses some; the assay was immunoSEQ multiplex PCR. The sample consists of roughly 9,200 clones, 33% of them appearing once.

The TCR originated in a human patient who was an organ donor for intestinal transplantation. The rearrangement links TRBV27 to TRBJ2-7; maybe TRBD2 (5 bases). Material: alloreactive CD8+ T cells from a mixed lymphocyte reaction culture, obtained before transplantation. Subset here: CFSE-low proliferating T cells sorted from roughly 6-day pre-transplant mixed lymphocyte reaction (GvH or HvG direction). The CDR3 sequence is CASSLAEGNEQYF. The CDR3 nucleotides are TGTGCCAGCAGTCTAGCAGAGGGCAACGAGCAGTACTTC.